Shown below are 27 T cell receptor beta chains from a single sample sequenced in a study of OX40 agonist ivuxolimab in advanced cancers. Repertoires were generated with immunoSEQ multiplex PCR, while TCRdb's copy carries only in-frame clones and drops some. The repertoire has around 75,000 clones, approximately 89% of them found once; the top ten carry approximately 2.3%. The specimen was CD4+ or CD8+ T cells sorted from blood, collected in a trial of the OX40 agonist ivuxolimab. The receptors stem from an adult with an advanced solid tumor such as melanoma, head and neck, liver or kidney cancer.

A single count supports this clone. The chain joins TRBV29-1 to TRBJ2-1, with 9 positions matching TRBD2. V shed 2 bases, J shed 7 bases, and the junction held 9 bases outside the gene matches. This CDR3 contains 15 residues. CDR1 SQVTM and CDR2 ANQGSEA come from the germline V gene. The CDR3 region has the DNA TGCAGCGTTGAACCCATAGCGGGAGTCTTTAATGAGCAGTTCTTC. This translates into CSVEPIAGVFNEQFF.

The rearrangement links TRBV6-5 to TRBJ2-1, with 9 bases lining up with TRBD2. V trimming: 6 bases; J trimming: 9 bases; junction bases outside the gene matches: 12. Germline-derived CDR1 and CDR2 are MNHEY and SVGAGI. The CDR3 consists of 15 residues. The DNA for the CDR3 is TGTGCCAGCAGAACGACTAGCGGTGGGGGTGTTGAGCAGTTCTTC. Its translation is CASRTTSGGGVEQFF.

The chain employs TRBV19 and TRBJ2-2; weak D call: TRBD1 (5 bases). Germline CDR1 and CDR2: LNHDA and SQIVND (reference sequence). Trimming took off 6 bases at V and 5 bases at J, with 10 bases between the two ends. This CDR3 is 13 amino acids long. The CDR3 loop reads CASRGVGTGELFF. CDR3 nucleotide sequence: TGTGCCAGTAGAGGGGTCGGGACCGGGGAGCTGTTTTTT.

In its sample, this clone was seen once. V usage is TRBV7-2 and J usage is TRBJ1-1, with 9 bases matching TRBD1. Germline trimming cut 5 bases from V and 0 bases from J; bases unmatched to any gene: 4. The CDR3 extends over 15 amino acids. Per the germline V gene, CDR1 is SGHTA and CDR2 is FQGNSA. CDR3 residues: CASSDRGSLNTEAFF. CDR3 nucleotide sequence: TGTGCCAGCAGCGACAGGGGGTCCCTGAACACTGAAGCTTTCTTT.

The rearrangement links TRBV6-1 to TRBJ2-5, with D hard to call. V gave up 4 bases and J gave up 2 bases, with 14 bases separating them. CDR1 and CDR2 (germline): MNHNS, SASEGT. This CDR3 contains 15 residues. The DNA for the CDR3 is TGTGCCAGCAGTGTCGTACAGTTTGTACAAGAGACCCAGTACTTC. The encoded protein is CASSVVQFVQETQYF.

This chain links TRBV30 with TRBJ2-7; D not certain. V lost 0 bases and J lost 7, with 10 bases in between. The CDR3 consists of 12 residues. Germline-derived CDR1 and CDR2 are GTSNPN and SVGIG (reference sequence). This CDR3 is CAWSVPPGEQYF. The CDR3 DNA reads TGTGCCTGGAGTGTTCCCCCCGGAGAGCAGTACTTC.

V usage is TRBV5-6 and J usage is TRBJ1-2; D not resolved. CDR1 is SGHDT and CDR2 is YYEEEE in the germline V gene. V dropped 3 bases and J dropped 4 bases, with 10 bases sitting between them. The CDR3 runs 13 residues. CDR3 amino acids: CASSSQFPYGYTF. In nucleotides, the CDR3 is TGTGCCAGCAGCTCACAGTTCCCCTATGGCTACACCTTC.

This clone has only one observation. The V call is TRBV6-1, the J call TRBJ2-5, with 11 bases aligning to TRBD2. The CDR3 runs 15 residues. CDR1 MNHNS and CDR2 SASEGT come from the germline V gene. Germline trimming cut 3 bases from V and 5 bases from J; bases unmatched to any gene: 5. The DNA of the CDR3 is TGTGCCAGCAGTGACCGAGGGACTAGCGGCGAGACCCAGTACTTC. Translated: CASSDRGTSGETQYF.

This clone has just one count. The CDR3 coding sequence is TGCGCCAGCAGCTTGTTAGGTGAAGAAAAACTGTTTTTT. The encoded protein is CASSLLGEEKLFF. The gene calls are TRBV5-1 and TRBJ1-4; D is unclear. The CDR3 contains 13 residues. The V gene's germline CDR1 is SGHRS and CDR2 YFSETQ. V lost 1 base to trimming and J lost 8 bases, with 9 bases between them.

The rearrangement uses TRBV29-1 and TRBJ2-4; no clear D. The germline V and J ends were trimmed by 2 bases and 7 bases, with 12 bases remaining between them. The germline V gene has CDR1 SQVTM and CDR2 ANQGSEA. The CDR3 loop spans 13 amino acids. CDR3 nucleotides: TGCAGCGTTGAAAGCTTTGGGCGGAACATTCAGTACTTC. The encoded protein is CSVESFGRNIQYF.

The genes are TRBV7-2 and TRBJ1-2, with 7 nucleotides matching TRBD1. Losses at the gene ends were 2 bases for V and 4 bases for J; bases not matched to a gene: 4. Looked up from germline, CDR1 is SGHTA and CDR2 is FQGNSA. The CDR3 contains 14 residues. CDR3 DNA sequence: TGTGCCAGCAGCTTAAAGTGGGACAGCTATGGCTACACCTTC. Amino acids: CASSLKWDSYGYTF.

This chain joins TRBV30 and TRBJ1-4; D gene uncertain. The CDR3 is made up of 14 amino acids. Germline V lookup: CDR1 GTSNPN, CDR2 SVGIG (reference sequence). Trimming took 4 bases from V and 8 from J, leaving 17 bases between them. CDR3 sequence: CAWTGRGVEEKLFF. For the CDR3, the DNA is TGTGCCTGGACTGGCCGAGGAGTAGAAGAAAAACTGTTTTTT.

The rearrangement uses TRBV11-3 and TRBJ1-1; tentative D call: TRBD1 (5 bases). This CDR3 region has 14 residues. V was clipped by 2 bases and J by 0 bases, with 7 bases between them. The germline V gene has CDR1 SGHNT and CDR2 YENEEA. This CDR3 is CASSLSGMNTEAFF. The DNA of the CDR3 is TGTGCCAGCAGCTTATCAGGGATGAACACTGAAGCTTTCTTT.

The chain combines TRBV29-1 with TRBJ2-7; 7 nucleotides agree with TRBD1. The ends lost 3 bases at V and 6 bases at J; junction bases unmatched: 8. Germline lookup yields CDR1 SQVTM and CDR2 ANQGSEA. This CDR3 is built from 13 residues. The CDR3 sequence is CSVDRQGRGEQYF. In DNA, the CDR3 is TGCAGCGTTGACCGACAGGGAAGGGGCGAGCAGTACTTC.

The chain joins TRBV5-1 to TRBJ2-3; 10 nucleotides align to TRBD1. The CDR3 spans 15 residues. CDR1 is SGHRS, CDR2 YFSETQ, per germline. With V trimmed by 4 bases and J by 5 bases, 7 bases remained unmatched. The CDR3 DNA is TGCGCCAGCAGCGCCGGGACAGGGGTGGGAGATACGCAGTATTTT. Residues: CASSAGTGVGDTQYF.

A few counts support this clone. The chain carries TRBV4-1 and TRBJ2-5; 7 bases are a match to TRBD1. The CDR3 extends over 13 amino acids. Germline values: CDR1 MGHRA, CDR2 YSYEKL. With 4 bases clipped from V and 1 base from J, the junction kept 0 bases outside the gene matches. This chain's CDR3 is CASSRQGQETQYF. The CDR3 region has the DNA TGCGCCAGCAGCCGACAGGGCCAAGAGACCCAGTACTTC.

The chain has TRBV19 and TRBJ1-1, with 11 bases matching TRBD1. V was clipped by 7 bases and J by 4 bases; unmatched bases: 8. Per the germline V gene, CDR1 is LNHDA and CDR2 is SQIVND (reference sequence). The CDR3 runs to 15 residues. In DNA form, the CDR3 reads TGTGCCAGTACTCGATGGACAGGGGGCTCCACTGAAGCTTTCTTT. Its translation is CASTRWTGGSTEAFF.

The chain joins TRBV5-1 to TRBJ2-3; D gene ambiguous. The V and J ends lost 1 base and 4 bases respectively, with 10 bases between them. This CDR3 region has 14 residues. From germline, CDR1 is SGHRS and CDR2 YFSETQ. CDR3 sequence reads: CASSLTDGADTQYF. CDR3 nucleotides: TGCGCCAGCAGCTTGACGGACGGTGCAGATACGCAGTATTTT. The complete variable domain, with remaining parts taken from reference TRBV5-1 and TRBJ2-3, reads KAGVTQTPRYLIKTRGQQVTLSCSPISGHRSVSWYQQTPGQGLQFLFEYFSETQRNKGNFPGRFSGRQFSNSRSEMNVSTLELGDSALYLCASSLTDGADTQYFGPGTRLTVL.

This chain connects TRBV2 to TRBJ1-5, with D unresolved. Germline V gene lookup returns CDR1 SNHLY and CDR2 FYNNEI. The V and J ends lost 4 bases and 9 bases respectively, with 10 bases between them. This CDR3 region has 12 residues. Here the CDR3 DNA reads TGTGCCAGCAGTGTATCCCAAGGGCCCCAGCATTTT. Translating gives CASSVSQGPQHF.

J is TRBJ2-1 and V is TRBV19; D gene uncertain. Trimming cost V 1 base and J 8 bases, with 15 bases left between them. Germline lookup yields CDR1 LNHDA and CDR2 SQIVND (reference sequence). The CDR3 runs to 15 residues. The CDR3 DNA reads as TGTGCCAGTAGTATAGCAGGCGCCGGGTCCGATGAGCAGTTCTTC. Protein: CASSIAGAGSDEQFF.

The V and J genes are TRBV29-1 and TRBJ1-3, with D possibly matching TRBD1 (5 bases). CDR3 size: 13 residues. Germline values: CDR1 SQVTM, CDR2 ANQGSEA. V shed 5 bases and J shed 1 base, with 9 bases lying between them. CDR3 bases: TGCAGCGTTAATACAGGATCTGGAAACACCATATATTTT. Translated, it gives CSVNTGSGNTIYF.

The chain links TRBV5-1 to TRBJ2-2; D gene unclear. Trimming pared 4 bases from V and 0 bases from J, leaving 10 bases between. The CDR3 contains 15 residues. Germline assignment: CDR1 SGHRS and CDR2 YFSETQ. The CDR3 spells CASSADGPNTGELFF. CDR3 bases: TGCGCCAGCAGCGCGGACGGTCCGAACACCGGGGAGCTGTTTTTT.

The rearrangement uses TRBV7-2 and TRBJ2-2; D may be TRBD2 (5 bases). Germline V gives CDR1 SGHTA, CDR2 FQGNSA. The V and J ends lost 8 bases and 3 bases respectively, with 13 bases between them. CDR3 length: 14 amino acids. The CDR3 DNA sequence: TGTGCCAGCTTGGTCTCGCGGGACACCGGGGAGCTGTTTTTT. Amino acid sequence: CASLVSRDTGELFF.

The chain couples TRBV5-6 to TRBJ2-7; 14 positions match TRBD2. V shed 4 bases, J shed 2 bases, and the junction held 5 bases outside the gene matches. CDR3 size: 16 residues. The germline V gene has CDR1 SGHDT and CDR2 YYEEEE. The CDR3 is CASSHGTSGRAYEQYF. The CDR3 bases are TGTGCCAGCAGCCACGGGACTAGCGGGAGAGCCTACGAGCAGTACTTC. Drawing the rest from reference TRBV5-6 and TRBJ2-7, the complete variable domain is DAGVTQSPTHLIKTRGQQVTLRCSPKSGHDTVSWYQQALGQGPQFIFQYYEEEERQRGNFPDRFSGHQFPNYSSELNVNALLLGDSALYLCASSHGTSGRAYEQYFGPGTRLTVT.

The chain recombines TRBV27 with TRBJ2-5, with D unresolved. The germline V gene has CDR1 MNHEY and CDR2 SMNVEV (reference sequence). This CDR3 region has 13 residues. The germline V and J ends were trimmed by 2 bases and 2 bases, with 6 bases remaining between them. For the CDR3, the DNA is TGTGCCAGCAGTTTAATGCCTCAAGAGACCCAGTACTTC. Translated, it gives CASSLMPQETQYF.

The chain carries TRBV6-1 and TRBJ2-7; D not resolved. V gave up 7 bases and J gave up 2 bases, with 12 bases separating them. CDR1 and CDR2 from the germline V gene are MNHNS and SASEGT. This CDR3 is 13 amino acids long. The CDR3 nucleotides are TGTGCCAGCACCCTAAGTGTCGCCTACGAGCAGTACTTC. Encoded protein: CASTLSVAYEQYF.

The chain employs TRBV11-2 and TRBJ2-5; TRBD2 matches at 9 bases. Germline CDR1 is SGHAT and CDR2 is FQNNGV. V dropped 5 bases and J dropped 5; count of bases not matched to a gene: 6. This CDR3 spans 14 amino acids. Here the CDR3 DNA reads TGTGCCAGCAGCCGCGGGGGGGCCGGGGAGACCCAGTACTTC. Amino acids: CASSRGGAGETQYF.